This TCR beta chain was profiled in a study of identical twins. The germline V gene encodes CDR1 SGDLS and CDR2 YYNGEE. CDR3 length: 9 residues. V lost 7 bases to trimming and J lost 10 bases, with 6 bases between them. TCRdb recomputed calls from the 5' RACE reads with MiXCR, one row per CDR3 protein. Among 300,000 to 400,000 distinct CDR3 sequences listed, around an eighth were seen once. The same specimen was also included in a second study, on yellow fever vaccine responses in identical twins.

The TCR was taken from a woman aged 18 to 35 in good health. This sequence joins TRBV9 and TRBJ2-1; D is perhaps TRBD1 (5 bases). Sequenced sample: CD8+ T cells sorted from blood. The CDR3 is CASGAEQFF. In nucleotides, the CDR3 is TGTGCCAGCGGGGCGGAGCAGTTCTTC. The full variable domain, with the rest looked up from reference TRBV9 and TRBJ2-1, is DSGVTQTPKHLITATGQRVTLRCSPRSGDLSVYWYQQSLDQGLQFLIQYYNGEERAKGNILERFSAQQFPDLHSELNLSSLELGDSALYFCASGAEQFFGPGTRLTVL.